This TCR beta chain is from a study of blood T cell repertoires in COVID-19. Across the whole study: Spain, Italy and the United States supplied samples that represented acute and convalescent COVID-19. In each case, the material was cDNA or gDNA derived from T cells, B-cell-depleted T cells, or PBMCs.

Original processing notes: Estimated nucleated cell counts came from reference gene primer amplification. This table comes from immunoSEQ multiplex PCR, and its TCRdb copy is limited to in-frame clones, with some not included. From that table come the V and J calls and clone size; the DNA was used to work out D and trimming. The profile shows about 120,000 clones, 60% to 80% of them singletons. With 3 bases clipped from V and 3 bases from J, the junction kept 5 bases outside the gene matches. Germline V gene data show CDR1 as SGHAT and CDR2 as FQNNGV. CDR3 length: 14 residues. V is TRBV11-2 and J is TRBJ2-7, with TRBD2 matching 7 bases. The sequenced sample consisted of peripheral blood. This clonotype was sampled from a woman aged 70-85 years with acute or convalescent COVID-19. CDR3 nucleotides: TGTGCCAGCAGCTTTCCGGGGGGTGGCTACGAGCAGTACTTC. This encodes CASSFPGGGYEQYF.